These 6 T cell receptor beta chains originate from one sample sequenced in a study of T-cell reconstitution after alpha-beta-depleted transplantation in children. Preparation of the TCRbeta library was carried out with unique molecular identifiers. TCRdb recomputed calls from the PCR reads with MiXCR, one row per CDR3 protein. The sample lists 640,000 or so distinct CDR3 sequences, 15% to 20% occurring once. The sequencing here drew on PBMCs from the stem cell graft donor, taken from the stem cell graft. These receptors all stem from a human donor who donated a stem cell graft to a child with acute myeloid leukemia.

This clonotype was recorded at least ten times. The chain employs TRBV7-9 and TRBJ1-2; no reliable D call. CDR3 length: 15 amino acids. Trimming shortened V by 4 bases and J by 4 bases, and 16 bases separated the two germline ends. CDR1 is SEHNR and CDR2 is FQNEAQ in the germline V gene (reference sequence). The DNA for the CDR3 is TGTGCCAGCAGCTCGGTCGGAGTCGGCGGCTATGGCTACACCTTC. Translation gives CASSSVGVGGYGYTF.

In DNA form, the CDR3 reads TGTGCCAGCAGGACTCAGGGTAGGACCGGGGAGCTGTTTTTT. Translated, it gives CASRTQGRTGELFF. The chain couples TRBV6-1 to TRBJ2-2; possible D gene TRBD1, 5 bases. CDR3 length: 14 residues. Germline V gene lookup returns CDR1 MNHNS and CDR2 SASEGT. Trimming took off 6 bases at V and 5 bases at J, with 13 bases between the two ends.

The V and J genes are TRBV12-3 or TRBV12-4 and TRBJ1-1; the D gene is possibly TRBD1 (5 bases). The CDR3 contains 15 residues. V lost 6 bases and J 2 bases, leaving 16 bases between the germline ends. The chain's CDR3 is CASSFGATPNTEAFF. The CDR3, as DNA: TGTGCCAGCAGCTTCGGGGCCACTCCCAACACTGAAGCTTTCTTT.

This clonotype was found a few times. The rearrangement joins TRBV20-1 to TRBJ2-3; 13 bases match TRBD2. Germline lookup yields CDR1 DFQATT and CDR2 SNEGSKA (reference sequence). This CDR3 has 18 residues. The J segment lost 5 bases and the V segment lost 0 bases, leaving 11 bases of the junction unmatched. CDR3 coding DNA: TGCAGTGCTAGAGATAATAGAGGACTAGCGGGGGAGGTAGATACGCAGTATTTT. Translating it yields CSARDNRGLAGEVDTQYF.

This clonotype was picked up many times. CDR3 bases: TGTGCCAGCAGCTTTCTGGGGGTGAACACTGAAGCTTTCTTT. This translates into CASSFLGVNTEAFF. J is TRBJ1-1 and V is TRBV7-2; tentatively, D is TRBD1 (5 bases). CDR1 is SGHTA and CDR2 is FQGNSA in the germline V gene. The CDR3 covers 14 residues. V shed 3 bases and J shed 0 bases, with 8 bases lying between them.

The sample holds many counts of this clonotype. The chain recombines TRBV12-3 or TRBV12-4 with TRBJ1-1; TRBD1 agrees at 12 bases. J was trimmed by 1 base and V by 5 bases; bases with no gene match: 5. This CDR3 spans 16 amino acids. The CDR3 loop is CASSPGTGGPNTEAFF. For the CDR3, the DNA is TGTGCCAGCAGTCCCGGGACAGGGGGCCCGAACACTGAAGCTTTCTTT.